This T cell receptor beta chain was sequenced in a study of blood T cell repertoires in COVID-19. The age range of participants was about 18 to 95 years, with residence in 20 to 25 US areas. The study assigned cohorts using participant-reported clinical history. Trimming removed 6 bases at V and 2 bases at J, with 14 bases between. Germline values: CDR1 MDHEN, CDR2 SYDVKM. There are 15 residues in the CDR3. Authors' methods: Amplification with reference gene primers provided the estimates of nucleated cell counts. Here immunoSEQ multiplex PCR was the method, and the copy in TCRdb shows in-frame clones only, minus some. V and J calls and clone size follow that table, whereas D and trimming were derived from the DNA. The table includes approximately 190,000 clones, about 88% detected once.

The specimen was PBMCs or T cells enriched from blood (not recorded which). This TCR came from a woman between 40 and 55 years old in a cohort exposed to, infected with or recovered from COVID-19 (not recorded which). The chain recombines TRBV28 with TRBJ2-4; a possible D gene is TRBD1 (6 bases). CDR3 bases: TGTGCCAGCAGCCCGAGGGGGAGAACCAAAAACATTCAGTACTTC. Translated: CASSPRGRTKNIQYF.